The 18 T cell receptor beta chains below all came from one sample that was sequenced in a study of shared clonotypes between healthy human individuals. Sequencing used immunoSEQ multiplex PCR; TCRdb keeps in-frame clones, though not all of them. The repertoire holds around 2.1 million clones, with 85% to 95% as singletons. Selected positively for CCR7 and CD45RO-negative, naive CD8 cells excluded terminally differentiated effector memory CD45RA+ cells. Sequences were obtained from naive CD8+ T cells from PBMCs. These receptors were obtained from a man between 18 and 35 years old in good health. Some clones in this sample may be carry-over from other donors' samples.

The chain's CDR3 is CASSWTDNYEQYF. The CDR3, as DNA: TGTGCCAGCAGCTGGACGGACAACTACGAGCAGTACTTC. The chain is built from TRBV5-6 and TRBJ2-7; a weak D match, TRBD1 (5 bases). The CDR3 sequence is 13 residues long. Germline loops: CDR1 SGHDT, CDR2 YYEEEE. Trimming took 3 bases from V and 3 from J, leaving 10 bases between them.

The chain couples TRBV6-6 to TRBJ2-2; D gene unclear. Germline V gene data show CDR1 as MNHNY and CDR2 as SVGAGI (reference sequence). V was cut by 6 bases and J by 3 bases, with 14 bases left in between. There are 15 residues in the CDR3. CDR3 coding DNA: TGTGCCAGCAGCACCCGGGCAGAGGACACCGGGGAGCTGTTTTTT. It translates to CASSTRAEDTGELFF.

The sample holds one count of this clone. The chain couples TRBV6-5 to TRBJ2-7, with a possible D match to TRBD2 (5 bases). Trimming stripped 0 bases from V and 13 bases from J, with 10 bases between. Germline V gene lookup returns CDR1 MNHEY and CDR2 SVGAGI. This CDR3 has 11 amino acids. The chain's CDR3 is CASSYSGGYYF. As DNA, the CDR3 is TGTGCCAGCAGTTACTCGGGCGGGTATTACTTC.

This clone was observed once. V usage is TRBV20-1 and J usage is TRBJ2-7; D remains ambiguous. Germline CDR1 reads DFQATT; CDR2 reads SNEGSKA (reference sequence). V was pared by 8 bases and J by 6 bases, with 8 bases between. The CDR3 length is 9 residues. As DNA, the CDR3 is TGCAGTCTAGGATCCGAGCAGTACTTC. Its translation is CSLGSEQYF.

J is TRBJ2-4 and V is TRBV29-1, with D possibly TRBD2 on 5 matching bases. Trimming removed 5 bases at V and 1 base at J, with 15 bases between. This CDR3 has 15 residues. Germline V gene data show CDR1 as SQVTM and CDR2 as ANQGSEA. The CDR3 sequence is CSVSEVYGAKNIQYF. The DNA for the CDR3 is TGCAGCGTTTCGGAGGTATACGGGGCCAAAAACATTCAGTACTTC.

The V call is TRBV5-6, the J call TRBJ2-1, with D perhaps TRBD2 (5 bases). Germline V gene data show CDR1 as SGHDT and CDR2 as YYEEEE. V was cut by 0 bases and J by 0 bases, with 10 bases left in between. The CDR3 spans 16 residues. CDR3 sequence: CASSLAGGLSYNEQFF. The CDR3 DNA reads as TGTGCCAGCAGCTTGGCGGGCGGGCTCTCCTACAATGAGCAGTTCTTC.

J is TRBJ2-2 and V is TRBV5-1; 10 nucleotides agree with TRBD2. The germline V gene has CDR1 SGHRS and CDR2 YFSETQ. With V trimmed by 5 bases and J by 6 bases, 13 bases remained unmatched. The CDR3 covers 17 residues. This CDR3 reads CASRKQLAGNSPGELFF. Written as DNA, the CDR3 is TGCGCCAGCAGAAAACAACTAGCGGGAAATTCTCCCGGGGAGCTGTTTTTT.

The chain uses TRBV7-2 and TRBJ2-5, with 9 bases that match TRBD2. The CDR3 extends over 18 amino acids. The germline V gene encodes CDR1 SGHTA and CDR2 FQGNSA. With V trimmed by 1 base and J by 1 base, 10 bases remained unmatched. Here the CDR3 DNA reads TGTGCCAGCAGCTTAGGGGTTGCGGGAGGGATCAGCCAAGAGACCCAGTACTTC. This gives the protein CASSLGVAGGISQETQYF.

This chain uses TRBV19 with TRBJ2-7; tentative D call: TRBD1 (5 bases). V was trimmed by 5 bases and J by 2 bases, leaving 10 bases between them. The CDR3 loop spans 13 amino acids. Germline loops: CDR1 LNHDA, CDR2 SQIVND (reference sequence). The DNA of the CDR3 is TGTGCCAGTAGTGTACAGGTGACCTACGAGCAGTACTTC. Translation: CASSVQVTYEQYF.

This clone showed up just a few times. J is TRBJ1-1 and V is TRBV10-1; D not certain. V was clipped by 6 bases and J by 0 bases, with 8 bases between them. Germline CDR1 WNHNN, CDR2 SYGVQD (reference sequence). The CDR3 covers 13 residues. For the CDR3, the DNA is TGCGCCAGCAGAGTCAGGTTGAACACTGAAGCTTTCTTT. This translates into CASRVRLNTEAFF.

The chain carries TRBV6-5 and TRBJ1-3; maybe TRBD1 (5 bases). The CDR3 extends over 15 amino acids. Germline values: CDR1 MNHEY, CDR2 SVGAGI. Trimming left V 4 bases short and J 4 bases short, with 14 bases between. This chain's CDR3 is CASSSQGRVGNTIYF. In nucleotides, the CDR3 is TGTGCCAGCAGTTCCCAGGGCCGGGTGGGAAACACCATATATTTT.

The CDR3 DNA reads as TGTGCCAGTAGTATAGATCTACAAAACACCGGGGAGCTGTTTTTT. It translates to CASSIDLQNTGELFF. This chain connects TRBV19 to TRBJ2-2, with D hard to call. CDR1 is LNHDA and CDR2 is SQIVND in the germline V gene (reference sequence). The CDR3 covers 15 residues. The ends were cut back, 0 bases at V and 2 bases at J, with 7 bases in the middle.

The rearrangement links TRBV6-5 to TRBJ2-7, with D possibly matching TRBD1 (6 bases). Germline-derived CDR1 and CDR2 are MNHEY and SVGAGI. Trimming took off 9 bases at V and 1 base at J, with 16 bases between the two ends. The CDR3 length is 14 residues. CDR3 protein: CASSLTGISYEQYF. DNA of the CDR3: TGTGCCAGTTCGCTTACAGGGATTTCCTACGAGCAGTACTTC.

This clone has a single count. The chain combines TRBV19 with TRBJ2-5; D uncertain. V was clipped by 1 base and J by 5 bases, with 14 bases between them. The CDR3 is 15 amino acids. CDR1 is LNHDA, CDR2 SQIVND, per germline (reference sequence). This CDR3 reads CASSIGPRGVETQYF. The CDR3 region has the DNA TGTGCCAGTAGTATAGGACCTAGAGGAGTGGAGACCCAGTACTTC.

CDR3 nucleotides: TGCGCCAGCGGTTTCGCCTACGAGCAGTACTTC. It translates to CASGFAYEQYF. This sequence joins TRBV5-1 and TRBJ2-7; D remains ambiguous. The CDR3 length is 11 residues. Germline V CDR1 and CDR2: SGHRS, YFSETQ. V lost 7 bases, J lost 2 bases, and 7 bases lay in between.

The CDR3 loop is CSALTGYGYTF. The CDR3 DNA is TGCAGTGCTTTGACAGGCTATGGCTACACCTTC. V gene TRBV20-1 combines with J gene TRBJ1-2; D is possibly TRBD1 (6 bases). CDR3 length: 11 amino acids. Trimming took 5 bases from V and 4 from J, leaving 8 bases between them. CDR1 is DFQATT, CDR2 SNEGSKA, per germline (reference sequence).

The chain couples TRBV19 to TRBJ1-1; 9 nucleotides align to TRBD1. The CDR3 sequence is 14 residues long. V trimming: 3 bases; J trimming: 4 bases; junction bases outside the gene matches: 3. From germline, CDR1 is LNHDA and CDR2 SQIVND (reference sequence). The CDR3 sequence is CASSMTGGSTEAFF. The CDR3 DNA is TGTGCCAGTAGTATGACAGGGGGTTCCACTGAAGCTTTCTTT.

The chain recombines TRBV27 with TRBJ1-1; maybe TRBD1 (6 bases). CDR3 length equals 15 residues. Trimming pared 3 bases from V and 6 bases from J, leaving 17 bases between. CDR1 and CDR2 from the germline V gene are MNHEY and SMNVEV (reference sequence). CDR3 amino acids: CASSFGTGGLAEAFF. The CDR3 DNA sequence: TGTGCCAGCAGTTTTGGTACGGGGGGCTTGGCTGAAGCTTTCTTT.